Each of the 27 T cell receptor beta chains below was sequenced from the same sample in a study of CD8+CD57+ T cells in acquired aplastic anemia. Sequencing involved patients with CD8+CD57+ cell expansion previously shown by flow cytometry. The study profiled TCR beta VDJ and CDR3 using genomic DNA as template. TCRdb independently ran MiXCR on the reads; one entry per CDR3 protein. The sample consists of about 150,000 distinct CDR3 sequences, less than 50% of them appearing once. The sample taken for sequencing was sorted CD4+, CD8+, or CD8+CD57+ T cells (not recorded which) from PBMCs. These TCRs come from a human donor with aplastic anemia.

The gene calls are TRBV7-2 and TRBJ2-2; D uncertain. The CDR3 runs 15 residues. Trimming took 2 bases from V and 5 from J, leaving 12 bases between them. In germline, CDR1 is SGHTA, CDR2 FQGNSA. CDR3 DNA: TGTGCCAGCAGCTTATCGGCAGCCCGGACCGGGGAGCTGTTTTTT. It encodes CASSLSAARTGELFF.

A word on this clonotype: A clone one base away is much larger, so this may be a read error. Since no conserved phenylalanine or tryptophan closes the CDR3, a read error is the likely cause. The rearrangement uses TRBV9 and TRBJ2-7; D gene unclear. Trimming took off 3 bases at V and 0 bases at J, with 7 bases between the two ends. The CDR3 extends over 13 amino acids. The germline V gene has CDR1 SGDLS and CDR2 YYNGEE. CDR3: CASSGVSSYEQYL. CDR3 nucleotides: TGTGCCAGCAGCGGTGTGAGCTCCTACGAGCAGTACCTC.

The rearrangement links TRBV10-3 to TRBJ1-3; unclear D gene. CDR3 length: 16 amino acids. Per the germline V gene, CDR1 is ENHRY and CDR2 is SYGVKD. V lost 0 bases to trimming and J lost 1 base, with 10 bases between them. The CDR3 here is CAISESTLHSGNTIYF. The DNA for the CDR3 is TGTGCCATCAGTGAGTCGACACTTCATTCTGGAAACACCATATATTTT.

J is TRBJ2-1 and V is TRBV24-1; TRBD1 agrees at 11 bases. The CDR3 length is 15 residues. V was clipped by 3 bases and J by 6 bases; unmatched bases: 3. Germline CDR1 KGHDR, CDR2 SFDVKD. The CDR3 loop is CATSDRTGGTNEQFF. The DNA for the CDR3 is TGTGCCACCAGTGATAGGACAGGGGGCACCAATGAGCAGTTCTTC.

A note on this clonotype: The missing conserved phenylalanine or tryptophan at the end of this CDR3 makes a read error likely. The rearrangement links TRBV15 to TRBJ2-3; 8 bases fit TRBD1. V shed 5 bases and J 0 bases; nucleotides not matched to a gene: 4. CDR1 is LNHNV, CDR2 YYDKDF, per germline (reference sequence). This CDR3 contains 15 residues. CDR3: CATSGRQGSTDTQYL. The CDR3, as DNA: TGTGCCACCAGCGGGAGACAGGGGAGCACAGATACGCAGTATCTT.

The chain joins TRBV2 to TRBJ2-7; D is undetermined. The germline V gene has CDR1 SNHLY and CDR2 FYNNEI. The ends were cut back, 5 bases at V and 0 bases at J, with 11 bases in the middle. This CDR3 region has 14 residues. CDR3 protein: CASSLTASSYEQYF. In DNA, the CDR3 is TGTGCCAGCAGTTTAACGGCTTCCTCCTACGAGCAGTACTTC.

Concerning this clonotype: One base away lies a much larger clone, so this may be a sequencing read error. The DNA of the CDR3 is TGTGCCAGCAGCTTGGGGACGGGCTCTGGAAGCACCATATATTTT. Translation: CASSLGTGSGSTIYF. This chain connects TRBV5-4 to TRBJ1-3; no clear D. This CDR3 is built from 15 residues. Germline CDR1 is SGHNT and CDR2 is YYREEE (reference sequence).

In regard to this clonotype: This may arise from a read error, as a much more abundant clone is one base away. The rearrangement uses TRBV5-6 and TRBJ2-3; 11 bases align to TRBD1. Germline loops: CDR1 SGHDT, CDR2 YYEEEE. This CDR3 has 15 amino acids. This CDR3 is CASSLGTGGTDTQCF. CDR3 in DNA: TGTGCCAGCAGCTTGGGGACAGGGGGCACAGATACGCAGTGTTTT.

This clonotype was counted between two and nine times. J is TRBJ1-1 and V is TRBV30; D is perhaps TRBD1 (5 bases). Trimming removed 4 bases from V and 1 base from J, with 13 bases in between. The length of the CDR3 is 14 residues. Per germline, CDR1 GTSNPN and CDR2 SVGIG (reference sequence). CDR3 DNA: TGTGCCTGGAATCTTTGGGGCACGAACACTGAAGCTTTCTTT. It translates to CAWNLWGTNTEAFF.

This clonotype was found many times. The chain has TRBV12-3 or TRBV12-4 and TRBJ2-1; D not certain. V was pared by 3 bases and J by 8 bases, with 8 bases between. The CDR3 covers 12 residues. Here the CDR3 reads CASSFTVHEQFF. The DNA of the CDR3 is TGTGCCAGCAGTTTCACTGTCCATGAGCAGTTCTTC.

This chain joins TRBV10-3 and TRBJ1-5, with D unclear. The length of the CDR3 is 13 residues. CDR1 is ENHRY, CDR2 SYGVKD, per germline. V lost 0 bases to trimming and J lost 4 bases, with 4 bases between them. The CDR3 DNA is TGTGCCATCAGTGAGTCGACAAATCAGCCCCAGCATTTT. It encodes CAISESTNQPQHF.

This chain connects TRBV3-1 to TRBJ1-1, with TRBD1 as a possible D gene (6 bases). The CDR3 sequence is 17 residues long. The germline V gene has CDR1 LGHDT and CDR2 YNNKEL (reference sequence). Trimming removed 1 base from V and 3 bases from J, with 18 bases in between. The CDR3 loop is CASSQGSMGARDTEAFF. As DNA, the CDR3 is TGTGCCAGCAGCCAAGGAAGCATGGGGGCGCGGGACACTGAAGCTTTCTTT.

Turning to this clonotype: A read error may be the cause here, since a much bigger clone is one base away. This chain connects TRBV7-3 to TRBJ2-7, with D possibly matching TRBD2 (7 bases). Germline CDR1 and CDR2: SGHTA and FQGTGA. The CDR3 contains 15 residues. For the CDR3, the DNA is TGTGCCGGCAGCTTAGAGGGGGGACTATCCTACGAGCAGTACTTC. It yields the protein CAGSLEGGLSYEQYF.

The CDR3 spells CASSYSALYEQYF. Here the CDR3 DNA reads TGTGCCAGCAGTTACTCGGCACTTTACGAGCAGTACTTC. The rearrangement links TRBV6-5 to TRBJ2-7; D ambiguous. This CDR3 is built from 13 residues. Germline V gene data show CDR1 as MNHEY and CDR2 as SVGAGI. V was cut by 0 bases and J by 4 bases, with 7 bases left in between.

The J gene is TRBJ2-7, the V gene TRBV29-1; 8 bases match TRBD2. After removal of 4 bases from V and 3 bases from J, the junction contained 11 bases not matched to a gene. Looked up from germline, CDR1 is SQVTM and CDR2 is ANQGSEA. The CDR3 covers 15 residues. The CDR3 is CSVAGGPRNGYEQYF. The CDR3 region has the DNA TGCAGCGTTGCGGGAGGGCCCAGGAACGGCTACGAGCAGTACTTC.

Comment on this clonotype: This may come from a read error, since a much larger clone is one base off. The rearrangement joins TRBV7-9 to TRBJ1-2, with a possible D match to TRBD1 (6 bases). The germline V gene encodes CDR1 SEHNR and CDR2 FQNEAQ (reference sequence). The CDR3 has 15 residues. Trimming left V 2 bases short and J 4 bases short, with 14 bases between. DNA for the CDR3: TGTGCCAGCAGCTTAAACGTAGACAGGAGCTATGGCTACACCTTC. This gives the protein CASSLNVDRSYGYTF. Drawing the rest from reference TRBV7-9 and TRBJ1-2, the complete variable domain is DTGVSQNPRHKITKRGQNVTFRCDPISEHNRLYWYRQTLGQGPEFLTYFQNEAQLEKSRLLSDRFSAERPKGSFSTLEIQRTEQGDSAMYLCASSLNVDRSYGYTFGSGTRLTVV.

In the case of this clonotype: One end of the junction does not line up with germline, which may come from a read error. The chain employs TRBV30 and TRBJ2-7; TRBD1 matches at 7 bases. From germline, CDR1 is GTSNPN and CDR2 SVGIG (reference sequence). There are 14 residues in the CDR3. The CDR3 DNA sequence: TGTGCCTGGAATGGGGGTTTACAGGGGTACGAGCTGTACTTC. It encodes CAWNGGLQGYELYF.

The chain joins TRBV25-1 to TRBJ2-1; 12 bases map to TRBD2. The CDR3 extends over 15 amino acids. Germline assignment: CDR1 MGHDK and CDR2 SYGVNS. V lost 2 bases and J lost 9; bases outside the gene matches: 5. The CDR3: CASSEGLAGLGEQFF. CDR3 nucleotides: TGTGCCAGCAGTGAAGGACTAGCGGGGTTGGGTGAGCAGTTCTTC.

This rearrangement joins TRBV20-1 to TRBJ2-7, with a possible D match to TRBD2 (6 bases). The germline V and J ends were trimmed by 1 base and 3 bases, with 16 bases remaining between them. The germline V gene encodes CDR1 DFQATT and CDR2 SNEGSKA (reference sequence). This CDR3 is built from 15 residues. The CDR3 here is CSARGAGRYVYEQYF. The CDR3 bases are TGCAGTGCTAGAGGGGCGGGAAGGTACGTCTACGAGCAGTACTTC.

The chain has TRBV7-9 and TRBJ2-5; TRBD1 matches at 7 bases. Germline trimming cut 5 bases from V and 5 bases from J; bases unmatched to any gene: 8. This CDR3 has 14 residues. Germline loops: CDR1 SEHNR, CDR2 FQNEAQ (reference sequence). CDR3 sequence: CASSTGQLSETQYF. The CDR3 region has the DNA TGTGCCAGCAGCACGGGACAGTTATCGGAGACCCAGTACTTC.

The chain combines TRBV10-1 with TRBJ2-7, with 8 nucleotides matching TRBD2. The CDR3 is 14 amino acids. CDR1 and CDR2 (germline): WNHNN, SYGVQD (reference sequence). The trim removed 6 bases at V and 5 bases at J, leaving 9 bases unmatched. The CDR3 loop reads CASSITGLADEQYF. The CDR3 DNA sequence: TGCGCCAGCAGCATAACTGGACTAGCCGACGAGCAGTACTTC.

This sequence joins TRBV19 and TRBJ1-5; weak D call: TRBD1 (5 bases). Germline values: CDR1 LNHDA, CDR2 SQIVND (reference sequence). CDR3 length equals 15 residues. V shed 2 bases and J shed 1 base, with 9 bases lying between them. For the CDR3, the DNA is TGTGCCAGTAGTATATCAGGGCACAGCAATCAGCCCCAGCATTTT. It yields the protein CASSISGHSNQPQHF.

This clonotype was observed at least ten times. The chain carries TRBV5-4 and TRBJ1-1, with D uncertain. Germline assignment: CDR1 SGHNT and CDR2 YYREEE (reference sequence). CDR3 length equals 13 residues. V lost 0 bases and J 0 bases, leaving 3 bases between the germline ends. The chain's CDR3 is CASSLVVNTEAFF. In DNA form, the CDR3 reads TGTGCCAGCAGCTTGGTTGTGAACACTGAAGCTTTCTTT.

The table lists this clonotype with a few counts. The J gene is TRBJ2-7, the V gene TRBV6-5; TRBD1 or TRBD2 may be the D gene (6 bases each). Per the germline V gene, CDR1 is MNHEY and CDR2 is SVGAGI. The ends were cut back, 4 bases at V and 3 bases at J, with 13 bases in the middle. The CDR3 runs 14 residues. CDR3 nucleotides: TGTGCCAGCAGTTTCAACGGGGGCCTCTACGAGCAGTACTTC. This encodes CASSFNGGLYEQYF.

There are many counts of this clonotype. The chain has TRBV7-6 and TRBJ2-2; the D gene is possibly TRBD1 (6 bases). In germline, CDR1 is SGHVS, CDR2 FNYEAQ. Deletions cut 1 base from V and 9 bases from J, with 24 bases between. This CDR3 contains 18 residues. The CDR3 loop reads CASSLGTGKTPLGRELFF. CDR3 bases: TGTGCCAGCAGCTTAGGAACAGGGAAGACGCCCCTAGGGAGGGAGCTGTTTTTT.

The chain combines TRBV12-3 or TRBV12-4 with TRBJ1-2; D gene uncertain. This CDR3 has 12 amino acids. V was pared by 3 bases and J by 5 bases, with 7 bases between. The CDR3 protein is CASSLGEYGYTF. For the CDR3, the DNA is TGTGCCAGCAGTTTGGGAGAGTATGGCTACACCTTC.

The CDR3 is CASSPPTTVDEQFF. As DNA, the CDR3 is TGTGCCAGCAGCCCCCCGACTACGGTCGATGAGCAGTTCTTC. V and J are TRBV11-1 and TRBJ2-1; tentative D call: TRBD2 (5 bases). V dropped 5 bases and J dropped 8 bases, with 16 bases sitting between them. The CDR3 is 14 residues long. Germline lookup yields CDR1 SGHAT and CDR2 FQDESV (reference sequence).